The count of the clone carrying this T cell receptor (beta chain) is one. Its antigen remains unidentified. Primers: 60 Vbeta forward and 13 Jbeta reverse. The protocol was immunoSEQ multiplex PCR, while the TCRdb copy is restricted to in-frame clones and leaves out a portion. The sample has some 120,000 clones, 80% seen once. CDR3 length: 15 amino acids. V lost 4 bases to trimming and J lost 3 bases; unmatched junction nucleotides: 6. The V gene's germline CDR1 is SGHRS and CDR2 YFSETQ. This specimen comes from a study of cytomegalovirus exposure and HLA in healthy donors. Study outcomes and limitations: In vitro confirmation showed three CMV-associated chains to be CMV antigen specific. Using the classifier, cytomegalovirus status was reportedly diagnosed with high specificity and sensitivity. The records held CMV serostatus as the only immune exposure information. A previous analysis found most TCR beta V segments productive roughly 87% or roughly 30% of the time.

The genes are TRBV5-1 and TRBJ2-2; 7 bases line up with TRBD1. The TCR comes from a man aged 40-49 years in good health and CMV-seronegative. Material for sequencing was PBMCs. The CDR3 DNA is TGCGCCAGCAGCCCCGACAGGGCGGACACCGGGGAGCTGTTTTTT. It yields the protein CASSPDRADTGELFF.